This TCR beta chain came from a study of cytomegalovirus exposure and HLA in healthy donors. General observations from the study: The classifier reportedly diagnosed cytomegalovirus status with high sensitivity and specificity. In vitro assays verified that a few CMV-associated chains recognized CMV antigens specifically. TCR beta chains numbering roughly 150 were designated cytomegalovirus-associated.

The donors were part of the roughly 130-subject validation cohort, which stood apart from the 666-subject first cohort. Only in-frame clones appear in the TCRdb table, and some are missing; sequencing was by immunoSEQ multiplex PCR. The sample shows approximately 140,000 clones, approximately 86% of them seen only once. About this clone itself: Its antigen is undetermined.

The source is a woman between 18 and 30 years old in good health and CMV-seropositive. Specimen: PBMCs.

The CDR3 protein is CASSARGLAGAKNIQYF. The CDR3 region has the DNA TGTGCCAGCAGTGCCCGCGGACTAGCGGGGGCCAAAAACATTCAGTACTTC. This sequence joins TRBV27 and TRBJ2-4, with 12 bases aligning to TRBD2. V lost 5 bases and J lost 1; bases outside the gene matches: 6. CDR1 and CDR2 from the germline V gene are MNHEY and SMNVEV (reference sequence). There are 17 residues in the CDR3.